A selection of T cell receptor beta chains follows, all from one sample in a study of blood T cell repertoires in COVID-19. TCRdb keeps only in-frame clones here, not all; method: immunoSEQ multiplex PCR. Of roughly 200,000 clones in the sample, 75% to 85% were seen once. The sample comprised PBMCs or T cells enriched from blood (not recorded which). Receptors were obtained from a man aged 35-49 years who had recovered from COVID-19. The CDR3 runs from the conserved cysteine through the conserved F or W. D genes are given only for firm matches. Rows give clone size only sometimes, using once, few, many, or a class for an expanded clone.

>-|TRBJ2-5|TRBV6-2/TRBV6-3|-
TGTGCCAGCAGTCGTAGAGGAGGACTTGGGGAGACCCAGTACTTC
CASSRRGGLGETQYF
>once|TRBJ1-5|TRBV5-4|TRBD1
TGTGCCAGCAGTCTAGGTGGGACAGGGGGCAGGGGCAATCAGCCCCAGCATTTT
CASSLGGTGGRGNQPQHF
>-|TRBJ1-2|TRBV10-3|TRBD1
TGTGCCATCAGGGAGACAGGGCAATATGGCTACACCTTC
CAIRETGQYGYTF
>-|TRBJ1-2|TRBV7-2|TRBD1
TGTGCCAGCAGCTCTGGGACAGGGAATGGCTACACCTTC
CASSSGTGNGYTF
>-|TRBJ1-4|TRBV18|-
TGTGCCAGCTCGGAAGGACAGCGCCCTAATGAAAAACTGTTTTTT
CASSEGQRPNEKLFF
>-|TRBJ1-2|TRBV4-2|-
TGTGCCAGCAGCCCAGACAGTTCTAACTATGGCTACACCTTC
CASSPDSSNYGYTF
>-|TRBJ1-2|TRBV10-3|-
TGTGCCATCAGCGACAGTAACTATGGCTACACCTTC
CAISDSNYGYTF
>few|TRBJ1-1|TRBV9|-
TGTGCCAGCAGCGTACTAGGGGGAACTGAAGCTTTCTTT
CASSVLGGTEAFF
>-|TRBJ2-7|TRBV9|TRBD1
TGTGCCAGCAGCCCTGGGACAGGGGGAATCGAGCAGTACTTC
CASSPGTGGIEQYF
>-|TRBJ2-2|TRBV7-9|TRBD1
TGTGCCAGCAGAGCGCAGGGGACAGGGGCCGGGGAGCTGTTTTTT
CASRAQGTGAGELFF
>-|TRBJ2-3|TRBV7-2|-
TGTGCCAGCAGCGTCTATTTGAGCACAGATACGCAGTATTTT
CASSVYLSTDTQYF
>-|TRBJ2-1|TRBV29-1|TRBD2
TGCAGCGTTGTCAAAGCGGGGGGAGTCAATGAGCAGTTCTTC
CSVVKAGGVNEQFF
>-|TRBJ1-4|TRBV4-1|-
TGCGCCAGCAGCCAAGGTGACAGAGAGCTTGAAAAACTGTTTTTT
CASSQGDRELEKLFF
>-|TRBJ2-7|TRBV7-8|TRBD2
TGTGCCAGCAGCCCCTGGGAGGGAGGGTACGAGCAGTACTTC
CASSPWEGGYEQYF
>-|TRBJ2-2|TRBV12-5|TRBD2
TGTGCTAGTGGTTTACCGGGACTAGCGGATGGCGGGGAGCTGTTTTTT
CASGLPGLADGGELFF
>-|TRBJ1-5|TRBV11-2|-
TGTGCCAGCAGCTTCGGCCAGGGGTATCAGCCCCAGCATTTT
CASSFGQGYQPQHF
>-|TRBJ2-5|TRBV6-1|-
TGTGCCAGCAGTGAGGCGGGACCCCATGGGACCCAGTACTTC
CASSEAGPHGTQYF
>-|TRBJ2-7|TRBV7-3|TRBD2
TGTGCCAGCAGCTTAGGGGCGGGAGCCGAGCAGTACTTC
CASSLGAGAEQYF
>once|TRBJ2-5|TRBV5-1|TRBD1
TGCGCCAGCAGCCTGGTTCCGACAGGGGGCTTAGAGACCCAGTACTTC
CASSLVPTGGLETQYF
>few|TRBJ2-3|TRBV11-2|-
TGTGCCAGCACCCCCGGCGCGGGTGCAGATACGCAGTATTTT
CASTPGAGADTQYF
>-|TRBJ1-2|TRBV7-9|TRBD1
TGTGCCAGCAGCTTGGACAGGGGCCCTGTATATGGCTACACCTTC
CASSLDRGPVYGYTF
>few|TRBJ2-1|TRBV11-2|TRBD2
TGTGCCAGCAGCGTCGGGACTAGCGGGGAGCAGTTCTTC
CASSVGTSGEQFF
>-|TRBJ1-2|TRBV30|-
TGTGCCTGGAGTAGTAGTTTTATTGGCTACACCTTC
CAWSSSFIGYTF
>-|TRBJ1-6|TRBV27|TRBD1
TGTGCCAGCAGTTTTACTCCCCCGGGACAGGGGAATTCACCCCTCCACTTT
CASSFTPPGQGNSPLHF
>-|TRBJ2-7|TRBV12-5|-
TGTGCTAGTGGTTTGGTACGGGGATCTACCTACGAGCAGTACTTC
CASGLVRGSTYEQYF
>-|TRBJ1-2|TRBV7-2|-
TGTGCCAGCAGCTTAGTTCCAGTCAACTATGGCTACACCTTC
CASSLVPVNYGYTF
>-|TRBJ1-1|TRBV7-2|-
TGTGCCAGCAGCACCCCAGAGGAGGACAGATCGAACACTGAAGCTTTCTTT
CASSTPEEDRSNTEAFF
>many|TRBJ2-1|TRBV29-1|TRBD1
TGCAGCTCCAGACAGGGTCGAGGGGATGAGCAGTTCTTC
CSSRQGRGDEQFF
>-|TRBJ2-1|TRBV24-1|TRBD2
TGTGCCACCAGTGATTTCGGAGCGGGAATTATGAATGAGCAGTTCTTC
CATSDFGAGIMNEQFF
>-|TRBJ2-7|TRBV6-5|-
TGTGCCAGCAGGCGGGGACCCAACATCTACGAGCAGTACTTC
CASRRGPNIYEQYF
>-|TRBJ1-5|TRBV19|TRBD1
TGTGCCAGTACGCCAGAGAGGGGGCGGGGTCCCCAGCATTTT
CASTPERGRGPQHF
>-|TRBJ1-2|TRBV2|TRBD1
TGTGCCAGCAGCGCCGGGACAGCCTATGGCTACACCTTC
CASSAGTAYGYTF
>-|TRBJ1-1|TRBV19|-
TGTGCCAGTAGAGTATTCTCGGGGGCTGAAGCTTTCTTT
CASRVFSGAEAFF
>-|TRBJ2-7|TRBV5-6|TRBD2
TGTGCCAGCAGCTTGGGGAGCGGGAGGGCCTACGAGCAGTACTTC
CASSLGSGRAYEQYF
>-|TRBJ1-1|TRBV5-8|TRBD1
TGTGCCAGCAGCCCCAGGGGGGTTTTGAGAACTGAAGCTTTCTTT
CASSPRGVLRTEAFF
>once|TRBJ2-1|TRBV9|TRBD1
TGTGCCAGCAGCGTATTAGGGACAGGGGTTGGTTATGAGCAGTTCTTC
CASSVLGTGVGYEQFF
>-|TRBJ2-5|TRBV7-3|TRBD1
TGTGCCAGCAGAGCAGGGGGCGGAGAGACCCAGTACTTC
CASRAGGGETQYF
>-|TRBJ2-1|TRBV10-2|-
TGCGCCACCGGGGAGCGGAGCAATGAGCAGTTCTTC
CATGERSNEQFF
>-|TRBJ1-1|TRBV6-1|-
TGTGCCAGCAGTGAAGCCTCCTTGTGGTCCGGCACTGAAGCTTTCTTT
CASSEASLWSGTEAFF
>-|TRBJ1-3|TRBV18|-
TGTGCCAGCTCACCCATACGGGGTGGAAACACCATATATTTT
CASSPIRGGNTIYF
>-|TRBJ2-2|TRBV24-1|TRBD2
TGTGCCACCAGTGAGGTAGCGGGGAACACCGGGGAGCTGTTTTTT
CATSEVAGNTGELFF
>-|TRBJ1-2|TRBV12-3/TRBV12-4|-
TGTGCCAGCAGTTTTCGCCAGAACTATGGCTACACCTTC
CASSFRQNYGYTF
>few|TRBJ2-5|TRBV4-1|TRBD2
TGCGCCAGCAGCCAAGGTGTAGCGGGGGGGCTAGGCCAGTACTTC
CASSQGVAGGLGQYF
>-|TRBJ2-5|TRBV24-1|-
TGTGCCACCAGTGATGGAGCAGGGGGGCAAGAGACCCAGTACTTC
CATSDGAGGQETQYF
>-|TRBJ2-1|TRBV19|TRBD1
TGTCCATTTGGACAGGGGCCGCCCGATGAGCAGTTCTTC
CPFGQGPPDEQFF